This TCR beta chain was recorded in a study of CD8+CD57+ T cells in acquired aplastic anemia (dated by TCRdb to 2016 to 2019). Background on the whole study: Extracted DNA from sorted CD4+ and CD8+ cells averaged around 3.2 ug, ranging from roughly 0.17 to 27.4 ug. A CD8+CD57+ expansion meant a frequency higher than the mean frequency seen in healthy subjects. The paper as a whole reports these results and caveats: About 30 CD8+ CDR3 sequences were found to be shared between patients and controls, but these sequences appeared to be highly expressed in patients and within the immunodominant clones of the patients. Between patients and healthy controls, no significant difference in CD8+ Simpson's diversity was found (P=0.060).

According to the germline V gene (reference sequence), CDR1 reads MNHEY and CDR2 reads SMNVEV. Ends trimmed: V by 5 bases, J by 6 bases; bases unmatched to a gene: 5. Counted from cysteine to phenylalanine, this CDR3 has 13 amino acids. The retained sequence is limited to the CDR3, 39 bases, with the frame set at the first base. Genomic DNA served as template for TCR beta VDJ combination and CDR3 sequence profiling. An Illumina HiSeq 2000 was used for TCR repertoire sequencing. The study's processing was this. Repertoires were assessed using TRBV/TRBJ rearrangement plots, CDR3 size and DJ length profiles, and Simpson's diversity index. The most abundant DNA sequence in the deep sequencing data was defined as the immunodominant clone. CDR3 amino acid sequences were screened for sharing across subjects and were compared with published repertoires and the VDJdb database. TCRdb applied fastp at Q25 and MiXCR to the public reads, then kept only in-frame beta chains. Entries that share a CDR3 protein sequence are merged under the most common genes and DNA. The V and J calls reflect TCRdb's pipeline rather than the authors' work. The sample table contains 150,000 to 200,000 distinct CDR3 sequences; only one count was recorded for over 40% of them. The ten largest clones take up about 1.8% of the sample.

As for this clonotype: The antigen it recognizes is unknown. No base-level quality is on record; no much larger clone is a single base apart.

The patients picked for sequencing were ones in whom flow cytometry had shown an expansion of CD8+CD57+ cells. Every patient had a diagnosis of severe acquired aplastic anemia based on International Study of Aplastic Anemia and Agranulocytosis and Camitta criteria. Patients had received no therapy at the time of blood sampling. The study deep-sequenced TCR repertoires of sorted CD4+ and CD8+ blood T cells from severe aplastic anemia patients and healthy subjects. Patients were enrolled in the USA under clinicaltrials.gov protocols 00001620, 01623167, 00001397, 00071045, 00081523 and 00961064. Ficoll-Paque density gradient centrifugation was used to isolate peripheral blood mononuclear cells. Before DNA extraction, CD4+ and CD8+ T cells were sorted with FACS or magnetic beads.

This sequence uses TRBV27 and TRBJ2-7; 9 bases in the middle match TRBD2. The source material was sorted CD4+, CD8+, or CD8+CD57+ T cells (not recorded which) from PBMCs. The source is a human donor with aplastic anemia. In nucleotides, the sequence is TGTGCCAGCAGTCTCGCGGGGGGGGGCGAGCAGTACTTC. It is translated as CASSLAGGGEQYF.